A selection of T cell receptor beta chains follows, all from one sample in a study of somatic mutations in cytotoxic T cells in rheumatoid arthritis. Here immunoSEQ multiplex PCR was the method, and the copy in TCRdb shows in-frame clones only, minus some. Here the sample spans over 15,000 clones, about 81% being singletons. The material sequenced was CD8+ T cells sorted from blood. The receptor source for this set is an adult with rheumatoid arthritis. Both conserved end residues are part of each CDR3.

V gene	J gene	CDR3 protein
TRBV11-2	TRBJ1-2	CASSLNGRTGDLWGYTF
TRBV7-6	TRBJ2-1	CASSPRGSGSLDEQFF
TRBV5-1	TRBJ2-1	CASSLPTREQFF
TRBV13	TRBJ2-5	CASSLDRDSVGETQYF
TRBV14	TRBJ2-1	CASSQDLLGSYNEQFF
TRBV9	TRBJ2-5	CASSVDLGLGETQYF
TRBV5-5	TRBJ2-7	CASSGTGSSYEQYF
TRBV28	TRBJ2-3	CASSFTGQVETDTQYF
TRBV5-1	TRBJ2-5	CASSLSSGYQETQYF
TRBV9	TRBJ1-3	CASSVGGESGNTIYF
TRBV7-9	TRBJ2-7	CASSKGAYEQYF
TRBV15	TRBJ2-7	CATSRDKGVYEQYF
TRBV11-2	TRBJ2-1	CASSAQDHSVDNEQFF
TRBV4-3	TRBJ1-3	CASSPDRGWRNTIYF
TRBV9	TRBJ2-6	CASSDSGTGFGANVLTF
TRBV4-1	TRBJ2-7	CASSQGSGAGGYEQYF
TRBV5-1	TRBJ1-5	CASSLEGVSNQPQHF
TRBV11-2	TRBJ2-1	CASSLGLAGGLVEQFF
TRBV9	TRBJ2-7	CASGMDRGASYEQYF
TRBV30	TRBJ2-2	CAWVGEGATGELFF
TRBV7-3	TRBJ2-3	CASSLVGVADTQYF
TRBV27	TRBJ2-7	CASSLVGGGEQYF
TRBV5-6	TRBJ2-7	CASSLGLDVYEQYF
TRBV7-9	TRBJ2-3	CASRPPEGHTQYF
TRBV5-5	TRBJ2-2	CASSLSGENTGELFF
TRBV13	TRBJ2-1	CASKAGESGNEQFF
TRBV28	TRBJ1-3	CASSFPGQLANTIYF
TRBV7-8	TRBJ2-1	CASSLEPRGGLGEQFF
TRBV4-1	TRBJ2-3	CASSQGTGGSMTDTQYF